This T cell receptor beta chain was sequenced in a study of T cell responses to AZD1222 COVID-19 vaccine. Study-level findings and limits: After the peak T cell response, and only then, were repertoires sampled. Spike-specific TCR breadth and depth went up after people got two AZD1222 doses. Clonal diversity may have been underestimated in mostly white British donors.

Sequencing was performed with immunoSEQ multiplex PCR; in TCRdb, only in-frame clones are kept and a portion is missing. Among approximately 130,000 clones listed, about nine tenths were seen once. Germline assignment: CDR1 SGHNT and CDR2 YYREEE (reference sequence). Trimming stripped 4 bases from V and 0 bases from J, with 17 bases between. The CDR3 has 16 residues. With regard to this clone: What it recognizes is unknown.

This chain uses TRBV5-4 with TRBJ2-7; tentative D call: TRBD2 (6 bases). The source material was peripheral blood, sampled on day 0 of AZD1222 vaccination. This receptor was taken from an adult in good health. CDR3 sequence: CASSSLGPGASYEQYF. The CDR3 nucleotides read TGTGCCAGCAGCAGCCTTGGTCCGGGAGCCTCCTACGAGCAGTACTTC.